This TCR beta chain was identified during a study of blood T cell repertoires in COVID-19. CDR1 is KGHDR, CDR2 SFDVKD, per germline. After removal of 4 bases from V and 6 bases from J, the junction contained 6 bases not matched to a gene. The CDR3 is 16 amino acids. Enrolled during active infection, Seattle patients were then followed longitudinally. Measured with immunoSEQ multiplex PCR; TCRdb has only the in-frame clones, and not every one. The sample gives 70,000 or so clones, around 80% of which show up once; around 13% is in the top ten. This clonotype was obtained from a man aged 45-60 years with COVID-19, enrolled during active disease. Sequencing input: peripheral blood. The chain recombines TRBV24-1 with TRBJ2-1; TRBD2 matches 12 bases. In DNA, the CDR3 is TGTGCCACCAGTGAGTCGACTAGCGGGAGTATCAATGAGCAGTTCTTC. Translated, it gives CATSESTSGSINEQFF.